This T cell receptor beta chain came from a study of T cells in Graves' hyperthyroidism and ophthalmopathy. Study results and limitations: The model made its ophthalmopathy prediction, and onset followed a median around 6.5 months later.

CDR3 length: 17 amino acids. The ends lost 1 base at V and 0 bases at J; junction bases unmatched: 2. CDR1 is MNHNY, CDR2 SVGAGI, per germline (reference sequence). Template material for amplifying TCR beta CDR3 regions consisted of RNA transcripts. RT-PCR in the first round (using the HTBI primer set) targeted the TCR CDR3. TCRdb passed the multiplex PCR reads through MiXCR, listing each CDR3 protein once. The table lists hundreds of thousands of distinct CDR3 sequences, around 15% of them singletons. PBMCs stemmed from under 11 ml fresh peripheral blood. Only a few counts were recorded for this clonotype. The antigen remains undetermined.

Source material: blood. The chain couples TRBV6-6 to TRBJ2-7; 14 nucleotides align to TRBD2. The source of this sequence is a woman aged 18-29 years with Graves' hyperthyroidism. This CDR3 is CASSYWGTSGSSYEQYF. CDR3 DNA sequence: TGTGCCAGCAGTTACTGGGGGACTAGCGGGAGCTCCTACGAGCAGTACTTC.